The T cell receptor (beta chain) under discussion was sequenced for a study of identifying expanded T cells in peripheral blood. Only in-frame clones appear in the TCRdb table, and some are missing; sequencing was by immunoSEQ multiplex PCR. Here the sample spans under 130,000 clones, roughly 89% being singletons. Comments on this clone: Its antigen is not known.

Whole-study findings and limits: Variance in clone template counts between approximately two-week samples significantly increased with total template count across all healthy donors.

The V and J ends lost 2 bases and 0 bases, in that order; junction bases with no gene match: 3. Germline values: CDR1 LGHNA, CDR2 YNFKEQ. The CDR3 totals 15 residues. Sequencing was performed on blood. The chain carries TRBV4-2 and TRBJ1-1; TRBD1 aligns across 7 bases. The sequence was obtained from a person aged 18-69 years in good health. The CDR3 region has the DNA TGTGCCAGCAGCCAATCGACAGGGTTGAACACTGAAGCTTTCTTT. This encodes CASSQSTGLNTEAFF.